The clone carrying this T cell receptor beta chain was seen a handful of times. The antigen is unknown. V was cut by 3 bases and J by 0 bases, with 12 bases left in between. This CDR3 has 16 residues. The data belong to a study of T-cell memory formation after mild COVID-19. Study details: Clusters of TCRs were largely donor specific.

One entry per CDR3 protein results from TCRdb running MiXCR on the 5' RACE reads. Here the sample spans about 110,000 distinct CDR3 sequences, 14% being singletons. Study-level points and caveats: Day 15 to 85 contracting clones showed balanced CD4/CD8; later expanders leaned CD4+. Researchers report contracting CD4+ clones mostly in CM and EM, with CD8+ clones in EMRA.

Sequenced material: PBMCs or a T cell subset sorted from them (not recorded which). The clonotype was recovered from a young man who had mild COVID-19 (a few samples of this study predate the infection). Cell type and time point are not known. The gene calls are TRBV12-3 or TRBV12-4 and TRBJ2-1; D unresolved. For the CDR3, the DNA is TGTGCCAGCAGTTTTTCCCCGACCAGCTCCTACAATGAGCAGTTCTTC. Protein product: CASSFSPTSSYNEQFF.